This is a list of T cell receptor beta chains from one sample in a study of metastatic and nonmetastatic thyroid tumors. Using MiXCR, TCRdb reanalyzed the PCR reads. The sample records about 15,000 clones, around 23% being singletons. What was sequenced was tumor tissue. The receptor source for this set is a female donor with papillary thyroid cancer or a benign thyroid nodule (not recorded which). Some clones in this sample may be carry-over from other donors' samples. The CDR3 runs from the conserved cysteine through the conserved F or W. The order of the fields is D gene, clone size, V gene, J gene, CDR3 length, CDR3 protein, CDR3 DNA. A D gene is named only where the DNA matches it firmly. Clone sizes are given selectively: once, few, many, or a class where the clone is expanded.

TRBD1	few	TRBV28	TRBJ1-2	14	CASSRTGTPYGYTF	TGTGCCAGCAGTCGGACAGGCACCCCCTATGGCTACACCTTC
TRBD2	medium-sized	TRBV13	TRBJ2-7	21	CASSPSPHQAGGRGKSYEQYF	TGTGCCAGCAGCCCTTCGCCGCACCAAGCGGGAGGAAGGGGTAAGAGCTACGAGCAGTACTTC
.	.	TRBV20-1	TRBJ1-2	15	CSAREFGRAGYGYTF	TGCAGTGCTAGAGAATTTGGGCGAGCAGGCTATGGATACACCTTC
.	many	TRBV2	TRBJ1-4	12	CASRRTSGKLFF	TGTGCCAGCAGACGGACATCCGGCAAACTGTTTTTT
.	medium-sized	TRBV7-3	TRBJ2-1	16	CASSPPSASAYNEQFF	TGTGCCAGCAGCCCCCCGTCGGCTAGTGCCTACAATGAGCAGTTCTTC
.	.	TRBV20-1	TRBJ2-7	15	CSVSVRRVGMDEQYF	TGCAGTGTTAGTGTAAGAAGGGTAGGAATGGACGAGCAGTACTTC
.	.	TRBV11-1	TRBJ1-1	16	CASSLGAGGRVAEAFF	TGTGCCAGCAGCTTAGGGGCTGGGGGCCGGGTCGCTGAAGCTTTCTTT
TRBD1	.	TRBV30	TRBJ1-5	13	CAWSVQGNQPQHF	TGTGCCTGGAGTGTACAGGGGAATCAGCCCCAGCATTTT
TRBD1	.	TRBV6-1	TRBJ2-2	13	CASARQGAGELFF	TGTGCCAGCGCCCGACAGGGGGCCGGGGAGCTGTTTTTT
.	medium-sized	TRBV30	TRBJ2-7	13	CARNAPGSYEQYF	TGTGCCCGCAATGCCCCCGGCTCCTACGAGCAGTACTTC
.	many	TRBV28	TRBJ2-4	14	CASSLAVAKNIQYF	TGTGCCAGCAGTTTAGCAGTAGCCAAAAACATTCAGTACTTC
TRBD2	once	TRBV28	TRBJ2-5	15	CTSSTPSGRRETQYF	TGTACCAGCAGTACGCCTAGCGGGAGAAGAGAGACCCAGTACTTC
.	.	TRBV5-1	TRBJ2-7	15	CASSPRMGKGYEQYF	TGCGCCAGCAGCCCACGTATGGGGAAAGGCTACGAGCAGTACTTC
TRBD1	medium-sized	TRBV12-3/TRBV12-4	TRBJ1-4	15	CASSMDRGANEKLFF	TGTGCCAGCAGTATGGACAGGGGCGCGAATGAAAAACTGTTTTTT
TRBD2	.	TRBV5-1	TRBJ2-7	17	CASNLVPGLASSYEQYF	TGCGCCAGCAACTTGGTTCCGGGACTAGCGTCGTCCTACGAGCAGTACTTC
TRBD2	.	TRBV20-1	TRBJ2-7	13	CSARGEGSYEQYF	TGCAGTGCTAGAGGGGAGGGGTCCTACGAGCAGTACTTC
.	medium-sized	TRBV3-1	TRBJ1-3	14	CASSPSGGGNTIYF	TGTGCCAGCAGCCCCTCCGGGGGCGGAAACACCATATATTTT
.	medium-sized	TRBV19	TRBJ1-5	15	CASSGTYNSNQPQHF	TGTGCCAGTAGCGGGACATACAATAGCAATCAGCCCCAGCATTTT
TRBD2	few	TRBV6-2/TRBV6-3	TRBJ2-1	16	CASIGGGSGRSNEQFF	TGTGCCAGCATAGGGGGGGGTAGCGGGAGGAGCAATGAGCAGTTCTTT
.	.	TRBV6-1	TRBJ2-7	11	CASSNNREQYF	TGTGCCAGCAGCAACAACAGGGAGCAGTACTTC